This T cell receptor beta chain was captured by sequencing in a study of OX40 agonist ivuxolimab in advanced cancers. Study-level background: Every patient in dose escalation had hepatocellular carcinoma, melanoma, renal cell or head and neck cancer.

Study observations and caveats: Patients who responded partially at 0.1-3.0 mg/kg showed clonal expansion ranking among the lowest. Averaged across samples, CD8+ T cells carried more expanded clones than CD4+ did. At doses 0.1 to 3.0 mg/kg, CD4+ and CD8+ clones expanded.

To note about this clone: Its antigen remains unidentified.

The assay was immunoSEQ multiplex PCR, and TCRdb's table has in-frame clones only and misses some. The sample holds tens of thousands of clones, about 80% seen once. The germline gives CDR1 DFQATT, CDR2 SNEGSKA (reference sequence). The length of the CDR3 is 11 residues. With 6 bases removed from V and 2 bases from J, the gap between germline ends came to 8 bases. Sample: CD4+ or CD8+ T cells sorted from blood, taken in a trial of the OX40 agonist ivuxolimab. The sequence came from an adult with an advanced solid tumor such as melanoma, head and neck, liver or kidney cancer. The chain carries TRBV20-1 and TRBJ2-7, with a possible D match to TRBD1 (6 bases). This CDR3 reads CSARGTYEQYF. For the CDR3, the DNA is TGCAGTGCCAGGGGCACCTACGAGCAGTACTTC.